The 15 T cell receptor beta chains below come from one sample, sequenced in a study of CD8 T cells in Susac syndrome. Random hexamers were used to reverse transcribe an amount of roughly 0.45 to 1 ug RNA. TCRdb itself ran the immunoSEQ multiplex PCR reads through MiXCR, one entry per CDR3 protein. This sample yields some 120,000 distinct CDR3 sequences, of which roughly 94% are seen a single time; 0.098% belongs to the top ten. Input material: CD4+ T cells from PBMCs. These receptors were collected from a human donor in good health.

This sequence joins TRBV7-9 and TRBJ1-2, with 9 nucleotides matching TRBD1. The CDR3 length is 14 residues. V lost 5 bases and J lost 7; bases outside the gene matches: 8. In germline, CDR1 is SEHNR, CDR2 FQNEAQ (reference sequence). CDR3 sequence reads: CASSLPGQGGGYTF. The CDR3 bases are TGTGCCAGCAGCCTACCGGGACAGGGAGGTGGCTACACCTTC.

The rearrangement links TRBV7-3 to TRBJ2-1; a possible D gene is TRBD2 (5 bases). Germline CDR1 reads SGHTA; CDR2 reads FQGTGA. V lost 5 bases, J lost 2 bases, and 19 bases lay in between. The CDR3 consists of 17 residues. DNA of the CDR3: TGTGCCAGCAGCCCACAACCGCTAGCAGAAACCTACAATGAGCAGTTCTTC. It specifies CASSPQPLAETYNEQFF.

J is TRBJ2-7 and V is TRBV3-1; possibly TRBD1 for D (6 bases). Looked up from germline, CDR1 is LGHDT and CDR2 is YNNKEL (reference sequence). V was trimmed by 7 bases and J by 3 bases, leaving 13 bases between them. The length of the CDR3 is 13 residues. The CDR3 sequence: CASTTGNFYEQYF. In nucleotides, the CDR3 is TGTGCCAGCACAACAGGGAATTTCTACGAGCAGTACTTC.

This clonotype was observed once. The V and J genes are TRBV11-2 and TRBJ2-3; 7 positions agree with TRBD2. Unmatched junction bases numbered 5, after V lost 5 bases and J lost 6 bases. Germline assignment: CDR1 SGHAT and CDR2 FQNNGV. The CDR3 sequence is 13 residues long. CDR3 in DNA: TGTGCCAGCAGCGCCTACGGGAGGGATACGCAGTATTTT. Translating it yields CASSAYGRDTQYF.

The chain couples TRBV18 to TRBJ2-4; maybe TRBD1 (6 bases). Per the germline V gene, CDR1 is KGHSH and CDR2 is LQKENI. The CDR3 runs 16 residues. V was clipped by 6 bases and J by 8 bases, with 23 bases between them. This CDR3 is CASSRTGPPEGDIQYF. The CDR3 DNA sequence: TGTGCCAGCTCGCGAACGGGACCCCCAGAGGGGGACATTCAGTACTTC. Drawing the rest from reference TRBV18 and TRBJ2-4, the complete variable domain is NAGVMQNPRHLVRRRGQEARLRCSPMKGHSHVYWYRQLPEEGLKFMVYLQKENIIDESGMPKERFSAEFPKEGPSILRIQQVVRGDSAAYFCASSRTGPPEGDIQYFGAGTRLSVL.

The gene calls are TRBV30 and TRBJ2-3; D is tentatively TRBD1 or TRBD2 (6 bases each). This CDR3 has 13 residues. V lost 0 bases to trimming and J lost 10 bases, with 14 bases between them. The germline V gene has CDR1 GTSNPN and CDR2 SVGIG (reference sequence). The CDR3 coding sequence is TGTGCCTGGAGTGTAAGGGACTCAGGGGCGCAGTATTTT. This sequence encodes CAWSVRDSGAQYF.

The chain is built from TRBV25-1 and TRBJ2-7; TRBD1 is a possible D gene (6 bases). The germline gives CDR1 MGHDK, CDR2 SYGVNS. The V gene lost 5 bases and the J gene lost 4 bases, with 15 bases spanning the gap. The CDR3 totals 14 residues. The CDR3 spells CASSPTGQFYEQYF. The CDR3 DNA reads TGTGCCAGCAGTCCAACGGGACAATTTTACGAGCAGTACTTC.

This rearrangement joins TRBV27 to TRBJ1-3, with no clear D. The CDR3 has 15 amino acids. The germline CDR1 and CDR2 sequences are MNHEY and SMNVEV (reference sequence). V lost 8 bases, J lost 0 bases, and 14 bases lay in between. The CDR3 DNA is TGTGCCAGCGCTCGGGTTCTGGGCTCTGGAAACACCATATATTTT. Protein sequence: CASARVLGSGNTIYF.

V usage is TRBV7-9 and J usage is TRBJ2-7, with 11 nucleotides matching TRBD2. Trimming took 6 bases from V and 3 from J; bases not matched to a gene: 7. The CDR3 spans 15 residues. Germline V gives CDR1 SEHNR, CDR2 FQNEAQ (reference sequence). DNA of the CDR3: TGTGCCAGCAGTCAACCGGGACTAGCGGTCTACGAGCAGTACTTC. Protein product: CASSQPGLAVYEQYF.

The chain employs TRBV30 and TRBJ1-2; D might be TRBD1 (6 bases). The CDR3 length is 15 residues. The germline V gene encodes CDR1 GTSNPN and CDR2 SVGIG (reference sequence). V was clipped by 3 bases and J by 3 bases, with 17 bases between them. Here the CDR3 DNA reads TGTGCCTGGAGGGAGGGGGGGAGCTGGGACTATGGCTACACCTTC. Amino acids: CAWREGGSWDYGYTF.

The V gene is TRBV9, the J gene TRBJ2-3; the match to TRBD2 covers 11 bases. V lost 4 bases to trimming and J lost 6 bases; unmatched junction nucleotides: 4. This CDR3 region has 14 residues. Per the germline V gene, CDR1 is SGDLS and CDR2 is YYNGEE. CDR3 residues: CASSTSGSRDTQYF. The CDR3 DNA reads as TGTGCCAGCAGCACTAGCGGGAGTCGGGATACGCAGTATTTT. The variable domain in full, completed from reference TRBV9 and TRBJ2-3, reads DSGVTQTPKHLITATGQRVTLRCSPRSGDLSVYWYQQSLDQGLQFLIQYYNGEERAKGNILERFSAQQFPDLHSELNLSSLELGDSALYFCASSTSGSRDTQYFGPGTRLTVL.

The V gene is TRBV6-2 or TRBV6-3, the J gene TRBJ2-7; 11 bases align to TRBD2. The V gene's germline CDR1 is MNHEY and CDR2 SVGEGT. V lost 7 bases, J lost 2 bases, and 4 bases stayed unmatched. The CDR3 has 14 amino acids. This CDR3 reads CASTYSGRAYEQYF. The CDR3 DNA sequence: TGTGCCAGCACCTATAGCGGGAGGGCCTACGAGCAGTACTTC.

This clonotype was counted a few times. The genes are TRBV14 and TRBJ1-1; D not certain. Trimming took 4 bases from V and 0 from J, leaving 6 bases between them. CDR3 size: 13 residues. Germline CDR1 SGHDN, CDR2 FVKESK. CDR3 sequence reads: CASSRSLNTEAFF. The CDR3 DNA sequence: TGTGCCAGCAGCCGCTCATTGAACACTGAAGCTTTCTTT.

This chain connects TRBV4-3 to TRBJ2-7; TRBD1 matches 7 bases. The CDR3 totals 18 residues. CDR1 is LGHNA and CDR2 is YSLEER in the germline V gene. V shed 3 bases, J shed 3 bases, and the junction held 17 bases outside the gene matches. In nucleotides, the CDR3 is TGCGCCAGCAGCCAGAGCCGGGACAGTTCCTTTTCACACTACGAGCAGTACTTC. Amino acids: CASSQSRDSSFSHYEQYF.

The chain links TRBV29-1 to TRBJ2-7; D is perhaps TRBD2 (5 bases). The CDR3 loop spans 13 amino acids. Germline CDR1 SQVTM, CDR2 ANQGSEA. V was clipped by 7 bases and J by 2 bases, with 15 bases between them. The CDR3 sequence is CSATGISPYEQYF. Written as DNA, the CDR3 is TGCAGCGCTACCGGGATATCACCCTACGAGCAGTACTTC.